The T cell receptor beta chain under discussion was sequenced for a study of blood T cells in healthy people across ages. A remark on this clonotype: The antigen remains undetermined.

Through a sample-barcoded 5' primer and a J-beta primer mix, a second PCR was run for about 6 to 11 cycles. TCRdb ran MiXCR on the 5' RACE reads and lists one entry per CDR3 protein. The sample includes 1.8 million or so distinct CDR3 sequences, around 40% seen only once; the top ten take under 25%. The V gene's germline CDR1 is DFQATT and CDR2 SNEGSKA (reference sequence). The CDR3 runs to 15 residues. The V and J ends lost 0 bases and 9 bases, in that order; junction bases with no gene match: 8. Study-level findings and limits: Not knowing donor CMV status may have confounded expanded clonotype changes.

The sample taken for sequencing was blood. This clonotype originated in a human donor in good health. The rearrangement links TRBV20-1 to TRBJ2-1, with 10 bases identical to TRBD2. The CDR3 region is CSARDQGAGGLEQFF. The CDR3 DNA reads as TGCAGTGCTAGAGATCAGGGAGCGGGGGGGCTTGAGCAGTTCTTC.